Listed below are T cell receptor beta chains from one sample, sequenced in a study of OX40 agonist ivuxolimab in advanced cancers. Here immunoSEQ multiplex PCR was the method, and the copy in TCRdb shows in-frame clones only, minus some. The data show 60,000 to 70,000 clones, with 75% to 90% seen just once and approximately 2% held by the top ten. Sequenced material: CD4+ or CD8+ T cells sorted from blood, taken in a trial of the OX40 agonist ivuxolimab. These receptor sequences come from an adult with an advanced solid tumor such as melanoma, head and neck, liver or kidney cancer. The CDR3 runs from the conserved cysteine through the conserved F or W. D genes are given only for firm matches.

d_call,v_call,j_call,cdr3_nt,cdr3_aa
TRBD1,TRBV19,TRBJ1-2,TGTGCCAGTAGTGAGACAGGGTACGTGCACTATGGCTACACCTTC,CASSETGYVHYGYTF
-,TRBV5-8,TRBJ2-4,TGTGCCAGCAGCTTGGCCGGTAGTGGCAGGGAATCCAAAAACATTCAGTACTTC,CASSLAGSGRESKNIQYF
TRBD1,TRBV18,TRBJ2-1,TGTGCCAGCTCACCACCGGGACAGGGGGCGGCCTATGAGCAGTTCTTC,CASSPPGQGAAYEQFF
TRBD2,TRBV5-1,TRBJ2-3,TGCGCCAGCAATTCAGCGGGGGGATACACAGATACGCAGTATTTT,CASNSAGGYTDTQYF
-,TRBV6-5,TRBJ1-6,TGTGCCAGCAGTTACTCTGGACAGAATAATTCACCCCTCCACTTT,CASSYSGQNNSPLHF
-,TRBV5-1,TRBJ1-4,TGCGCCAGCAGCTTGGGACTTGGCCAGGGAGTTGAAAAACTGTTTTTT,CASSLGLGQGVEKLFF
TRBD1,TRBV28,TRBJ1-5,TGTGCCAGCGGGTCAGGACAGGGTGATAGCAATCAGCCCCAGCATTTT,CASGSGQGDSNQPQHF
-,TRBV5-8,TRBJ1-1,TGTGCCAGCAGCCCACGGACATCCGTTAACACTGAAGCTTTCTTT,CASSPRTSVNTEAFF
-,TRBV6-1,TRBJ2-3,TGTGCCAGCAGTGAGGCTGGGACAGATACGCAGTATTTT,CASSEAGTDTQYF
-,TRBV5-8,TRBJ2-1,TGTGCCAGCAGCTTGGGGATCGGAGGGCCGTCCTACAATGAGCAGTTCTTC,CASSLGIGGPSYNEQFF
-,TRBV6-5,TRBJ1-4,TGTGCCAGCAGTTACTCCCCCCTGAGTAATGAAAAACTGTTTTTT,CASSYSPLSNEKLFF
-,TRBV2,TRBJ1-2,TGTGCCAGCAGTGAGTCAGGCGGTGGCTACACCTTC,CASSESGGGYTF
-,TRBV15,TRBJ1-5,TGTGCCACCAGCAATAACGGGATAAAACAGCATTTT,CATSNNGIKQHF
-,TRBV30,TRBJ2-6,TGTGCCTGGAGTGGGTGGAGGACTAACTCTGGGGCCAACGTCCTGACTTTC,CAWSGWRTNSGANVLTF